A selection of T cell receptor beta chains follows, all from one sample in a study of T-cell reconstitution after alpha-beta-depleted transplantation in children. TCRdb recomputed calls from the PCR reads with MiXCR, one row per CDR3 protein. This table holds around 490,000 distinct CDR3 sequences, over 9.5% found once. Material: PBMCs, mostly from graft donor cells, obtained 180 days after TCRalphabeta/CD19-depleted stem cell transplant. These receptors were taken from a female patient between 2 and 10 years old who had a stem cell transplant for aplastic anemia, so the T cells may come from the graft donor. The CDR3 runs from the conserved cysteine through the conserved F or W. A D gene is named only where the DNA matches it firmly. Not all rows give a size; the values are once, few, many and, for expanded clones, a class.

d_call | j_call | clone_size | v_call | cdr3_aa | cdr3_nt
TRBD2 | TRBJ2-1 | NA | TRBV19 | CASASLASGVNEQFF | TGTGCCAGTGCGTCGTTGGCTAGCGGGGTGAATGAGCAGTTCTTC
NA | TRBJ2-2 | many | TRBV3-1 | CASSLSGSRGGELFF | TGTGCCAGCAGCCTGAGCGGTTCAAGGGGCGGGGAGCTGTTTTTT
NA | TRBJ2-7 | few | TRBV6-2/TRBV6-3 | CASSPSESEQYF | TGTGCCAGCAGCCCCTCGGAATCCGAGCAGTACTTC
NA | TRBJ1-2 | many | TRBV7-9 | CASSPGRVGYTF | TGTGCCAGCAGCCCCGGCCGGGTCGGCTACACCTTC
TRBD1 | TRBJ2-2 | NA | TRBV7-8 | CASSPTDRASRTGELFF | TGTGCCAGCAGCCCTACGGACAGGGCGTCGAGAACCGGGGAGCTGTTTTTT
TRBD1 | TRBJ1-2 | NA | TRBV19 | CASSRDRGAYGYTF | TGTGCCAGTAGCAGGGACAGGGGGGCCTATGGCTACACCTTC
NA | TRBJ2-2 | few | TRBV7-2 | CASSLAPQGGGGELFF | TGTGCCAGCAGCTTAGCCCCCCAGGGCGGAGGCGGGGAGCTGTTTTTT
NA | TRBJ2-7 | few | TRBV7-9 | CASSSRTDILRHEQYF | TGTGCCAGCAGCTCGAGGACCGACATCCTAAGGCACGAGCAGTACTTC
TRBD1 | TRBJ1-4 | NA | TRBV27 | CASSLYPEWDRGLPNEKLFF | TGTGCCAGCAGTTTATACCCCGAGTGGGACAGGGGGCTTCCTAATGAAAAACTGTTTTTT
NA | TRBJ2-1 | many | TRBV5-6 | CASSFRRRNEQFF | TGTGCCAGCAGCTTCCGACGTCGTAATGAGCAGTTCTTC
NA | TRBJ2-7 | NA | TRBV27 | CASSLRTHYEQYF | TGTGCCAGCAGTTTAAGGACACACTACGAGCAGTACTTC
NA | TRBJ2-2 | many | TRBV6-5 | CASSRDINTGELFF | TGTGCCAGCAGTCGGGACATTAACACCGGGGAGCTGTTTTTT
TRBD2 | TRBJ2-2 | few | TRBV5-6 | CASSLAPSGAGELFF | TGTGCCAGCAGCTTGGCCCCTAGCGGGGCCGGGGAGCTGTTTTTT
NA | TRBJ1-5 | few | TRBV18 | CASSPRELSNQPQHF | TGTGCCAGCTCACCGAGGGAGCTTAGCAATCAGCCCCAGCATTTT
NA | TRBJ2-3 | NA | TRBV9 | CASSTLGGTDTQYF | TGTGCCAGCAGCACCCTAGGGGGCACAGATACGCAGTATTTT
TRBD1 | TRBJ2-7 | few | TRBV11-3 | CASSSRTGPHEQYF | TGTGCCAGCAGCTCTAGGACAGGGCCACACGAGCAGTACTTC
NA | TRBJ2-7 | NA | TRBV18 | CASSPPSFYEQYF | TGTGCCAGCTCACCCCCTAGCTTTTATGAGCAGTACTTC
TRBD1 | TRBJ2-4 | many | TRBV20-1 | CSAIPGDRGTKNIQYF | TGCAGTGCTATTCCCGGAGACAGGGGTACCAAAAACATTCAGTACTTC
TRBD1 | TRBJ2-1 | many | TRBV11-2 | CASSLSGTGEFF | TGTGCCAGCAGCTTATCCGGGACAGGGGAGTTCTTC
TRBD1 | TRBJ1-1 | NA | TRBV6-1 | CASGQGGVNTEAFF | TGTGCCAGTGGACAGGGAGGGGTGAACACTGAAGCTTTCTTT
NA | TRBJ1-1 | many | TRBV4-1 | CASSQGGVLNTEAFF | TGCGCCAGCAGCCAAGGCGGGGTGTTGAACACTGAAGCTTTCTTT
NA | TRBJ1-4 | few | TRBV28 | CASRPGGKDEKLFF | TGTGCCAGCAGACCGGGGGGAAAGGATGAAAAACTGTTTTTT
NA | TRBJ2-5 | NA | TRBV3-1 | CASSQVQGGETQYF | TGTGCCAGCAGCCAAGTCCAGGGCGGGGAGACCCAGTACTTC
NA | TRBJ2-1 | many | TRBV10-3 | CASRPGENNEQFF | TGTGCCAGCCGCCCGGGGGAGAACAATGAGCAGTTCTTC
NA | TRBJ2-7 | few | TRBV30 | CAWSAGRNPYEQYF | TGTGCCTGGAGTGCTGGGCGGAACCCCTACGAGCAGTACTTC
TRBD2 | TRBJ2-3 | NA | TRBV20-1 | CSTGTRPDTQYF | TGCAGCACCGGGACTAGACCAGATACGCAGTATTTT
TRBD1 | TRBJ2-5 | NA | TRBV5-1 | CASSLDRGTGWTETQYF | TGCGCCAGCAGCTTGGATCGCGGGACAGGGTGGACAGAGACCCAGTACTTC
TRBD2 | TRBJ2-5 | few | TRBV4-3 | CASSPLAGGREETQYF | TGCGCCAGCAGCCCACTCGCGGGGGGGCGCGAGGAGACCCAGTACTTC
NA | TRBJ1-1 | NA | TRBV7-9 | CASSEVTAYTEAFF | TGTGCCAGCAGCGAGGTTACGGCTTACACTGAAGCTTTCTTT
NA | TRBJ2-2 | many | TRBV7-3 | CASSLSGTNTGELFF | TGTGCCAGCAGCTTATCCGGGACAAACACCGGGGAGCTGTTTTTT
NA | TRBJ1-5 | few | TRBV28 | CASSLLAANQPQHF | TGTGCCAGCAGTTTATTAGCCGCGAATCAGCCCCAGCATTTT
TRBD2 | TRBJ2-1 | NA | TRBV11-2 | CASSLPPPSGTSGSSYNEQFF | TGTGCCAGCAGCTTACCCCCTCCCAGTGGGACTAGCGGGAGCTCTTACAATGAGCAGTTCTTC
NA | TRBJ1-5 | NA | TRBV20-1 | CSARKQGTNQPQHF | TGCAGTGCTAGAAAGCAGGGAACAAATCAGCCCCAGCATTTT
NA | TRBJ1-1 | few | TRBV7-9 | CASRASDAEAFF | TGTGCCAGCAGGGCCTCGGACGCCGAAGCTTTCTTT
TRBD1 | TRBJ2-7 | NA | TRBV15 | CATSRDVGRGQYEQYF | TGTGCCACCAGCAGAGATGTTGGCAGGGGGCAGTACGAGCAGTACTTC
NA | TRBJ1-1 | NA | TRBV29-1 | CSVESPLSGNTEAFF | TGCAGCGTTGAGTCTCCGCTGTCAGGGAACACTGAAGCTTTCTTT
NA | TRBJ2-7 | NA | TRBV7-9 | CASSSPTGNEQYF | TGTGCCAGCAGCTCCCCTACAGGGAACGAGCAGTACTTC
TRBD2 | TRBJ2-1 | NA | TRBV20-1 | CSALLAGGRNEQFF | TGCAGTGCTTTACTAGCGGGAGGGAGGAATGAGCAGTTCTTC
TRBD2 | TRBJ2-2 | many | TRBV5-1 | CASTRLAGANTGELFF | TGCGCCAGCACGCGACTAGCGGGGGCGAACACCGGGGAGCTGTTTTTT